The clone carrying this T cell receptor (beta chain) was seen just once. Recruits, aged roughly 18 to 100 years, lived in 24 US areas. Using immunoSEQ multiplex PCR, the repertoire was profiled, and TCRdb retains in-frame clones only, with some absent. The sample consists of almost 250,000 clones, about 89% of them appearing once. The data stem from a study of blood T cell repertoires in COVID-19. The clonotype originates from a woman aged 25 to 39 who had recovered from COVID-19. The sequencing sample was made of PBMCs or T cells enriched from blood (not recorded which).

CDR3 sequence: CASSLWTGTEAFF. The CDR3 DNA is TGTGCCAGCAGCTTGTGGACAGGCACTGAAGCTTTCTTT. The V gene is TRBV11-1, the J gene TRBJ1-1; 7 nucleotides align to TRBD1. The CDR3 is made up of 13 amino acids. The germline CDR1 and CDR2 sequences are SGHAT and FQDESV (reference sequence). Germline trimming cut 3 bases from V and 4 bases from J; bases unmatched to any gene: 2.